The text below deals with one T cell receptor (beta chain). As yet, its antigen is unknown. Each donor gave approximately 9.1 milliliters of peripheral blood. The CDR3 is made up of 11 amino acids. CDR1 is SQVTM and CDR2 is ANQGSEA in the germline V gene. The germline V and J ends were trimmed by 6 bases and 8 bases, with 13 bases remaining between them. The second PCR ran about 7 to 12 cycles with a sample-barcoded 5' primer and J-beta primers. TCRdb used MiXCR to reprocess the 5' RACE reads, holding one entry per CDR3 protein. The table records 250,000 to 300,000 distinct CDR3 sequences, 27% of them present only once. This entry comes from a study of blood T cells in healthy people across ages. Study-level findings and limits: Per-million-T-cell TCR beta diversity fell roughly linearly with age. CMV status of donors was not determined, possibly confounding expanded clonotype changes. Estimated diversity that came from one million T cells was considered an underestimate.

The chain has TRBV29-1 and TRBJ1-1, with D possibly matching TRBD1 (6 bases). The origin of this receptor is a woman aged 70-85 years in good health. The specimen sequenced was blood. CDR3 nucleotide sequence: TGCAGCGTGACCACAGGGTTGGAAGCTTTCTTT. Translation: CSVTTGLEAFF.